The clone carrying this T cell receptor (beta chain) was counted many times. As yet, its antigen is unknown. Unique molecular identifiers featured in how the TCRbeta library was prepared. TCRdb reanalysed the PCR reads using MiXCR and keeps one entry per CDR3 protein. The data hold more than 400,000 distinct CDR3 sequences, with more than 9.5% observed a single time. The CDR3 totals 15 residues. The V and J ends lost 11 bases and 5 bases, in that order; junction bases with no gene match: 18. Germline CDR1 reads LNHDA; CDR2 reads SQIVND (reference sequence). The entry originates in a study of T-cell reconstitution after alpha-beta-depleted transplantation in children. Findings and caveats of the study: Reportedly, roughly two months post-transplant, alpha-beta T cells arose from several hundred expanded graft clones. Newly produced T cells mostly provided counts and TCRbeta diversity after one year, as hyperexpanded clones declined.

The V call is TRBV19, the J call TRBJ2-7; 7 bases fit TRBD1. This TCR was recovered from a female patient between 2 and 15 years old who had a stem cell transplant for aplastic anemia, so the T cells may come from the graft donor. The sample here was PBMCs, mostly from graft donor cells, taken 180 days after TCRalphabeta/CD19-depleted stem cell transplant. Here the CDR3 reads CASGVRQGSRDEQYF. CDR3 nucleotide sequence: TGTGCCTCCGGGGTACGACAGGGATCGAGGGACGAGCAGTACTTC. Together with reference TRBV19 and TRBJ2-7, the CDR3 gives the full variable domain: DGGITQSPKYLFRKEGQNVTLSCEQNLNHDAMYWYRQDPGQGLRLIYYSQIVNDFQKGDIAEGYSVSREKKESFPLTVTSAQKNPTAFYLCASGVRQGSRDEQYFGPGTRLTVT.